The 30 T cell receptor beta chains below all came from one sample that was sequenced in a study of tumor-infiltrating lymphocytes in localized non-small cell lung cancer. Clones were sequenced by immunoSEQ multiplex PCR, and TCRdb holds only the in-frame ones, with some missing. The table has over 10,000 clones, approximately 79% seen once. The sample consisted of lung tumor tissue. The receptor source for this set is a human donor with non-small cell lung cancer.

As DNA, the CDR3 is TGTGCCAGCAGCCTTGGAGGGAATAGCAATCAGCCCCAGCATTTT. It is translated as CASSLGGNSNQPQHF. V usage is TRBV7-9 and J usage is TRBJ1-5; D uncertain. CDR3 size: 15 residues. In germline, CDR1 is SEHNR, CDR2 FQNEAQ (reference sequence). V was trimmed by 5 bases and J by 0 bases, leaving 11 bases between them.

The V and J genes are TRBV10-2 and TRBJ1-2; no clear D gene. V lost 3 bases and J lost 6, with 11 bases in between. This CDR3 is 13 amino acids long. CDR1 and CDR2 (germline): WSHSY, SAAADI. In nucleotides, the CDR3 is TGCGCCAGCAGTGAAGATTACGCCCATGGCTACACCTTC. This encodes CASSEDYAHGYTF.

The chain carries TRBV29-1 and TRBJ2-7; D might be TRBD1 (6 bases). Trimming left V 3 bases short and J 5 bases short, with 23 bases between. Germline V CDR1 and CDR2: SQVTM, ANQGSEA. The CDR3 has 16 amino acids. CDR3 in DNA: TGCAGCGTTGAGGCCTTGGGGGCTAATCGGCGGAACGAGCAGTACTTC. Its translation is CSVEALGANRRNEQYF.

The V call is TRBV2, the J call TRBJ2-7; D ambiguous. Germline assignment: CDR1 SNHLY and CDR2 FYNNEI. This CDR3 comprises 11 residues. The V gene lost 0 bases and the J gene lost 6 bases, with 3 bases spanning the gap. This CDR3 reads CASSEAFEQYF. In DNA, the CDR3 is TGTGCCAGCAGTGAAGCGTTCGAGCAGTACTTC.

The chain uses TRBV28 and TRBJ2-1; tentative D call: TRBD2 (5 bases). Germline assignment: CDR1 MDHEN and CDR2 SYDVKM. Between the trimmed V and J ends, which lost 6 bases and 5 bases, there was a span of 8 bases. This CDR3 is built from 12 residues. Written as DNA, the CDR3 is TGTGCCAGCAGCGGGGTTCACAATGAGCAGTTCTTC. Translating it yields CASSGVHNEQFF.

The chain uses TRBV19 and TRBJ1-2, with D unclear. The germline CDR1 and CDR2 sequences are LNHDA and SQIVND (reference sequence). Trimming pared 0 bases from V and 0 bases from J, leaving 8 bases between. The CDR3 is 15 residues long. The CDR3 reads CASSIDRGTNYGYTF. The CDR3 region has the DNA TGTGCCAGTAGTATAGATCGGGGTACTAACTATGGCTACACCTTC.

This clone came up a few times. The CDR3 DNA follows: TGTGCCAGTAGCTCGGGACAGGGATCCTTCTCTAATGAAAAACTGTTTTTT. Its translation: CASSSGQGSFSNEKLFF. The V gene is TRBV19, the J gene TRBJ1-4; 9 positions match TRBD1. CDR1 LNHDA and CDR2 SQIVND come from the germline V gene (reference sequence). CDR3 size: 17 residues. The J segment lost 3 bases and the V segment lost 6 bases, leaving 11 bases of the junction unmatched.

This rearrangement joins TRBV4-1 to TRBJ1-1; tentatively, D is TRBD1 (5 bases). The CDR3 length is 14 residues. Germline V gene sequence: CDR1 MGHRA, CDR2 YSYEKL. The ends were cut back, 0 bases at V and 6 bases at J, with 11 bases in the middle. The DNA for the CDR3 is TGCGCCAGCAGCCAAGATCGAGACAGACCTGAAGCTTTCTTT. It encodes CASSQDRDRPEAFF.

The gene calls are TRBV19 and TRBJ2-1; D is ambiguous. V was pared by 7 bases and J by 4 bases, with 11 bases between. The CDR3 has 13 amino acids. CDR1 and CDR2 (germline): LNHDA, SQIVND (reference sequence). The CDR3 spells CASMGYQYNEQFF. For the CDR3, the DNA is TGTGCCAGTATGGGATACCAATACAATGAGCAGTTCTTC.

V gene TRBV6-8 combines with J gene TRBJ1-2; D gene uncertain. Trimming cost V 5 bases and J 6 bases, with 13 bases left between them. This CDR3 contains 13 residues. Germline V gene sequence: CDR1 MNHGY, CDR2 SAAAGT. CDR3 nucleotide sequence: TGTGCCAGCAGTGACGTCAGTCAGGATGGCTACACCTTC. Its translation: CASSDVSQDGYTF.

The chain carries TRBV7-2 and TRBJ1-2, with D possibly matching TRBD1 (5 bases). CDR3 length equals 15 residues. Germline-derived CDR1 and CDR2 are SGHTA and FQGNSA. V was clipped by 5 bases and J by 0 bases, with 13 bases between them. The CDR3 region is CASSQARGANYGYTF. The DNA of the CDR3 is TGTGCCAGCAGCCAGGCTAGGGGCGCTAACTATGGCTACACCTTC.

The chain recombines TRBV4-2 with TRBJ1-3; no definite D call. CDR1 LGHNA and CDR2 YNFKEQ come from the germline V gene. This CDR3 has 17 amino acids. Between the trimmed V and J ends, which lost 0 bases and 0 bases, there was a span of 12 bases. The CDR3 loop reads CASSQDQGLFSGNTIYF. The CDR3 nucleotides are TGTGCCAGCAGCCAAGATCAAGGCCTATTCTCTGGAAACACCATATATTTT.

This clone showed up just a few times. V and J are TRBV14 and TRBJ1-5; the D gene is possibly TRBD1 (6 bases). Trimming left V 2 bases short and J 5 bases short, with 19 bases between. CDR3 length equals 17 residues. Germline V lookup: CDR1 SGHDN, CDR2 FVKESK. DNA for the CDR3: TGTGCCAGCAGCCAACTTGTGGGGGGGCGAAACGATCAGCCCCAGCATTTT. This gives the protein CASSQLVGGRNDQPQHF.

V and J are TRBV7-8 and TRBJ2-7, with D unresolved. Germline CDR1 reads SGHVS; CDR2 reads FQNEAQ. V shed 3 bases and J shed 3 bases, with 6 bases lying between them. The CDR3 is 12 amino acids. This chain's CDR3 is CASSFMSYEQYF. In DNA form, the CDR3 reads TGTGCCAGCAGCTTCATGAGCTACGAGCAGTACTTC.

This rearrangement joins TRBV14 to TRBJ2-2, with no clear D. This CDR3 comprises 12 residues. CDR1 and CDR2 from the germline V gene are SGHDN and FVKESK. The V and J ends lost 4 bases and 3 bases respectively, with 3 bases between them. CDR3 in amino acids: CASSPYTGELFF. The CDR3 DNA sequence: TGTGCCAGCAGCCCCTACACCGGGGAGCTGTTTTTT. The full variable domain, completed using reference TRBV14 and TRBJ2-2, is EAGVTQFPSHSVIEKGQTVTLRCDPISGHDNLYWYRRVMGKEIKFLLHFVKESKQDESGMPNNRFLAERTGGTYSTLKVQPAELEDSGVYFCASSPYTGELFFGEGSRLTVL.

The genes are TRBV19 and TRBJ1-1; D unresolved. Germline V gives CDR1 LNHDA, CDR2 SQIVND (reference sequence). The V end was cut by 7 bases, the J end by 0 bases, with 9 bases between. The CDR3 sequence is 13 residues long. CDR3 sequence (DNA): TGTGCCAGTATGTCAGACTTGAACACTGAAGCTTTCTTT. It yields the protein CASMSDLNTEAFF.

This chain uses TRBV5-4 with TRBJ1-2; D is unresolved. The V gene lost 1 base and the J gene lost 8 bases, with 6 bases spanning the gap. Germline V CDR1 and CDR2: SGHNT, YYREEE (reference sequence). The CDR3 contains 11 residues. CDR3 DNA sequence: TGTGCCAGCAGCTTGCAAGGAGGCTACACCTTC. Its protein is CASSLQGGYTF.

This chain joins TRBV5-1 and TRBJ1-1; D gene uncertain. V dropped 0 bases and J dropped 8 bases, with 8 bases sitting between them. Germline CDR1 and CDR2: SGHRS and YFSETQ. The CDR3 has 12 amino acids. The CDR3 reads CASSLGTEEAFF. The CDR3 DNA follows: TGCGCCAGCAGCTTGGGGACGGAGGAAGCTTTCTTT. Based on the CDR3 plus reference TRBV5-1 and TRBJ1-1, the full variable domain is KAGVTQTPRYLIKTRGQQVTLSCSPISGHRSVSWYQQTPGQGLQFLFEYFSETQRNKGNFPGRFSGRQFSNSRSEMNVSTLELGDSALYLCASSLGTEEAFFGQGTRLTVV.

This rearrangement joins TRBV7-9 to TRBJ2-3; D possibly matches TRBD1 or TRBD2 (5 bases each). The CDR3 has 14 amino acids. V lost 8 bases, J lost 1 base, and 13 bases lay in between. In germline, CDR1 is SEHNR, CDR2 FQNEAQ (reference sequence). CDR3 nucleotides: TGTGCCAGCGGGTCGGGGCGGGGCACAGATACGCAGTATTTT. It yields the protein CASGSGRGTDTQYF.

CDR3 DNA sequence: TGCGCCAGCAGCTTGGGACAGGGGCAAACCAATGAGCAGTTCTTC. It encodes CASSLGQGQTNEQFF. V and J are TRBV5-1 and TRBJ2-1; 8 positions agree with TRBD1. V trimming: 0 bases; J trimming: 6 bases; junction bases outside the gene matches: 5. The CDR3 contains 15 residues. Germline CDR1 SGHRS, CDR2 YFSETQ.

This clone was picked up a small number of times. V is TRBV6-5 and J is TRBJ2-3, with TRBD2 matching 14 bases. The ends lost 6 bases at V and 5 bases at J; junction bases unmatched: 4. Looked up from germline, CDR1 is MNHEY and CDR2 is SVGAGI. This CDR3 spans 15 amino acids. CDR3 amino acids: CASRTSGGVRDTQYF. The CDR3 region has the DNA TGTGCCAGCAGGACTAGCGGGGGGGTTAGAGATACGCAGTATTTT.

The CDR3, as DNA: TGTGCCAGCAGTGTCGGCAGGGGCCCCGGCTACACCTTC. It specifies CASSVGRGPGYTF. V usage is TRBV2 and J usage is TRBJ1-2; D is perhaps TRBD1 (6 bases). Trimming cost V 4 bases and J 8 bases, with 14 bases left between them. The CDR3 runs to 13 residues. Germline V gene data show CDR1 as SNHLY and CDR2 as FYNNEI.

This chain joins TRBV18 and TRBJ1-5, with D possibly matching TRBD1 (5 bases). Germline V gene lookup returns CDR1 KGHSH and CDR2 LQKENI. The V end was cut by 2 bases, the J end by 9 bases, with 11 bases between. This CDR3 spans 13 amino acids. CDR3 sequence: CASSPGTLGPQHF. CDR3 nucleotide sequence: TGTGCCAGCTCACCAGGGACCTTGGGGCCCCAGCATTTT.

The rearrangement uses TRBV28 and TRBJ2-7; D remains unclear. The germline gives CDR1 MDHEN, CDR2 SYDVKM. The CDR3 spans 14 residues. The V gene lost 6 bases and the J gene lost 6 bases, with 18 bases spanning the gap. Written as DNA, the CDR3 is TGTGCCAGCAGCCCGGACGCGTTCAGGCTCGAGCAGTACTTC. It is translated as CASSPDAFRLEQYF. The entire variable domain, with the rest obtained from reference TRBV28 and TRBJ2-7, is as follows: DVKVTQSSRYLVKRTGEKVFLECVQDMDHENMFWYRQDPGLGLRLIYFSYDVKMKEKGDIPEGYSVSREKKERFSLILESASTNQTSMYLCASSPDAFRLEQYFGPGTRLTVT.

V and J are TRBV5-1 and TRBJ1-2; 9 bases are shared with TRBD1. Germline CDR1 SGHRS, CDR2 YFSETQ. This CDR3 contains 12 residues. With 4 bases clipped from V and 8 bases from J, the junction kept 3 bases outside the gene matches. The CDR3 nucleotides are TGCGCCAGCAGCCCACAGGGGGCCGGCTACACCTTC. Protein: CASSPQGAGYTF.

In this sample, this clone turned up a few times. This chain uses TRBV7-3 with TRBJ2-1, with D maybe TRBD2 (6 bases). Germline V gene lookup returns CDR1 SGHTA and CDR2 FQGTGA. There are 15 residues in the CDR3. V was pared by 4 bases and J by 1 base, with 11 bases between. The CDR3: CASSSGGKSYNEQFF. CDR3 DNA sequence: TGTGCCAGCAGCTCAGGCGGGAAATCCTACAATGAGCAGTTCTTC.

The V call is TRBV30, the J call TRBJ2-5, with 9 bases matching TRBD1. This CDR3 is 13 amino acids long. Germline assignment: CDR1 GTSNPN and CDR2 SVGIG (reference sequence). J lost 5 bases, V lost 2 bases, and 3 bases had no gene match. The CDR3 spells CAWSLGQGETQYF. CDR3 nucleotide sequence: TGTGCCTGGAGTCTCGGACAGGGGGAGACCCAGTACTTC.

As for this clone: Compared with germline, one end of the junction differs, possibly owing to a read error. The chain has TRBV4-1 and TRBJ1-1, with TRBD1 matching over 12 bases. Germline CDR1 and CDR2: MGHRA and YSYEKL. The length of the CDR3 is 19 residues. The CDR3 DNA sequence: TGCGCCAGCAGCCACCTTTTGGGCGGGACAGGGGGCCGGGGCACTGAAGTTTTCTTT. Residues: CASSHLLGGTGGRGTEVFF.

The J gene is TRBJ1-5, the V gene TRBV28; D ambiguous. V gave up 7 bases and J gave up 4 bases, with 11 bases separating them. CDR1 is MDHEN, CDR2 SYDVKM, per germline. The CDR3 covers 13 residues. The CDR3 bases are TGTGCCAGCATAGAATCCCCTAATCAGCCCCAGCATTTT. Protein: CASIESPNQPQHF.

This chain uses TRBV5-6 with TRBJ1-1, with D tentatively TRBD1 (6 bases). CDR1 is SGHDT and CDR2 is YYEEEE in the germline V gene. The CDR3 is made up of 15 amino acids. V lost 4 bases to trimming and J lost 4 bases, with 17 bases between them. The CDR3 coding sequence is TGTGCCAGCAGCCGCAGACGGACAGAAGGCACTGAAGCTTTCTTT. As protein: CASSRRRTEGTEAFF.